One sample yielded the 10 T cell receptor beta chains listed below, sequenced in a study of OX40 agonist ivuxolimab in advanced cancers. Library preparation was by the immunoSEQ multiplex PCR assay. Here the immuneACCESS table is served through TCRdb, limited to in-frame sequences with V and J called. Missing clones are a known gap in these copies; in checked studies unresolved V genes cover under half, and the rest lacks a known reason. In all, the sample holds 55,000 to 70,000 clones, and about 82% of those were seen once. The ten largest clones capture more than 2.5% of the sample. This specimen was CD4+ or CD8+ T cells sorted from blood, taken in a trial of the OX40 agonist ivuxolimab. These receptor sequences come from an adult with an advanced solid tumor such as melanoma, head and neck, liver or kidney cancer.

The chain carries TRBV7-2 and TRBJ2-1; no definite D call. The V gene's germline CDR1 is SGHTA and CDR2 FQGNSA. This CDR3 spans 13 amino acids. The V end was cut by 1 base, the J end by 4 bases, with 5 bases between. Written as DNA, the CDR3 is TGTGCCAGCAGCTTAGAAGTGTACAATGAGCAGTTCTTC. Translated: CASSLEVYNEQFF.

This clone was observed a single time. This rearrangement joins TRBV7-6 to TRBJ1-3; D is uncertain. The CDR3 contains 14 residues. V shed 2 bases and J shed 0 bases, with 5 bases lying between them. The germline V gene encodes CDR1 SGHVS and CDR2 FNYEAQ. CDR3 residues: CASSLTVSGNTIYF. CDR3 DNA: TGTGCCAGCAGCTTAACGGTCTCTGGAAACACCATATATTTT.

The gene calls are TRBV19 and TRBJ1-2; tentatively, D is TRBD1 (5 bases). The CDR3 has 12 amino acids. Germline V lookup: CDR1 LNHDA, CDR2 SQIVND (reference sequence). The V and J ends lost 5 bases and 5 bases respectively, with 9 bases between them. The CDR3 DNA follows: TGTGCCAGTAGTTCCAGGGTGTATGGCTACACCTTC. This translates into CASSSRVYGYTF.

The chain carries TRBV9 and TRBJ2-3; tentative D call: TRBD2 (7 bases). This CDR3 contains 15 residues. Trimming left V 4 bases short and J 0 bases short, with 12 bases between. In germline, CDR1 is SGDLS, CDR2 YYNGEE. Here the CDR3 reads CASSRGGPSTDTQYF. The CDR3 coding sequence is TGTGCCAGCAGCCGCGGGGGCCCCAGCACAGATACGCAGTATTTT.

Here the CDR3 reads CASSFPRQGWERTEAFF. Written as DNA, the CDR3 is TGTGCCAGCAGTTTCCCTCGACAGGGATGGGAGAGGACTGAAGCTTTCTTT. The chain combines TRBV28 with TRBJ1-1; 7 bases align to TRBD1. V shed 3 bases and J 5 bases; nucleotides not matched to a gene: 15. The CDR3 totals 17 residues. Germline CDR1 and CDR2: MDHEN and SYDVKM.

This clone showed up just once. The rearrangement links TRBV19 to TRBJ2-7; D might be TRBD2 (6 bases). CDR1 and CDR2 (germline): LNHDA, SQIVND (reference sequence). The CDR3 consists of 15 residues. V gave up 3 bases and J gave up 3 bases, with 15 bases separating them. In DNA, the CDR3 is TGTGCCAGTAGTATTGGAGGGTTGGAAGTCTACGAGCAGTACTTC. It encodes CASSIGGLEVYEQYF.

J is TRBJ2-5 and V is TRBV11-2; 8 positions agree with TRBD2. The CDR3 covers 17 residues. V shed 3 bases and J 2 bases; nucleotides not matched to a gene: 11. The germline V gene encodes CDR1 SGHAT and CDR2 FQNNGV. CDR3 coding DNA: TGTGCCAGCAGCTTCACCGTGCTAGCGGGTCTTCAAGAGACCCAGTACTTC. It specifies CASSFTVLAGLQETQYF.

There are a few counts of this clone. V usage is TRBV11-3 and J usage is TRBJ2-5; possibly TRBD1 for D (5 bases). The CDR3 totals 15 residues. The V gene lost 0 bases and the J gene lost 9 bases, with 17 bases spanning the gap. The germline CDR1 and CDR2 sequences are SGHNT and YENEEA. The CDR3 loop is CASSLEGVGFSAQYF. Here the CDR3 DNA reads TGTGCCAGCAGCTTAGAAGGGGTAGGGTTCTCCGCCCAGTACTTC.

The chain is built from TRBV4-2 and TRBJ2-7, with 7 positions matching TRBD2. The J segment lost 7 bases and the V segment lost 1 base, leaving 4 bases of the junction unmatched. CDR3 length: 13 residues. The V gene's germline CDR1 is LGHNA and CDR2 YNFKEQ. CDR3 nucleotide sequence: TGTGCCAGCAGCCAAGTGACGCGGGGGGAGCAGTACTTC. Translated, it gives CASSQVTRGEQYF.

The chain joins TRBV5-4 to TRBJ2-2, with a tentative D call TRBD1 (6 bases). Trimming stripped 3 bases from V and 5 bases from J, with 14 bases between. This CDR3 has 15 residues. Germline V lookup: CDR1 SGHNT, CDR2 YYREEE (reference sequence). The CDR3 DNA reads TGTGCCAGCAGCTCTCAGGGGTATGCGACCGGGGAGCTGTTTTTT. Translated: CASSSQGYATGELFF.